Included here is one TCR beta chain sequence, with context. What it recognizes is unknown. From mRNA, alpha and beta CDR3 regions were amplified using semiquantitative ARM-PCR. In ARM-PCR, communal superprimers followed tagged nested gene-specific primers for exponential amplification. TCRdb itself ran the multiplex PCR reads through MiXCR, one entry per CDR3 protein. Of some 16,000 distinct CDR3 sequences in the sample, about 56% were seen once. This entry comes from a study of relationships among human T cell subsets. Study-wide points: Substantial CDR3 sharing among Th1, Th2 and regulatory cells suggested stochastic fate choice. V, D, J usage, CDR3 length and N-additions were similar across seven subsets. Regulatory and Th2 subsets had few clones over 100 reads, unlike CD8+ cytotoxic cells.

The V gene lost 3 bases and the J gene lost 5 bases, with 11 bases spanning the gap. The germline V gene has CDR1 MNHEY and CDR2 SMNVEV (reference sequence). The CDR3 has 13 amino acids. The V call is TRBV27, the J call TRBJ2-7, with D perhaps being TRBD1 or TRBD2 (6 bases each). The sequence was collected from a man aged 35-49 years in good health. The specimen sequenced was total T cells sorted from blood. The CDR3 DNA reads as TGTGCCAGCAGTTTCTTGGGGGGCCACGAGCAGTACTTC. This translates into CASSFLGGHEQYF.